This T cell receptor beta chain was captured by sequencing in a study of CXCR3-negative and CXCR3-positive naive CD8 T cells. Findings and limits, study-wide: Comparison of naive CXCR3-negative and CXCR3-positive cells revealed similar TRBV-TRBJ usage, while memory cells differed. Much lower diversity was found in memory CD8+ cells, while both naive subsets had comparably high diversity. It was found that naive subsets had comparable surface CD5, and TCR strength was inferred from TRB CDR3 properties.

CDR1 LGHNT and CDR2 FRNRAP come from the germline V gene. The CDR3 has 14 residues. A note on this clonotype: Its cognate antigen is unknown.

With UMI labels, 5' RACE was used to prepare the TRB cDNA libraries. TCRdb reprocessed the 5' RACE reads and keeps a single row for each CDR3 protein, giving no DNA. Its table records 37,000 or so distinct CDR3 sequences. The chain is built from TRBV12-5 and TRBJ2-3; without DNA, the TCRdb call of TRBD2 cannot be checked. This TCR came from a human donor in good health. Some clones in this sample may be carry-over from other donors' samples. Sequenced: memory CD8+ T cells from blood. This CDR3 reads CASGLAGPTDTQYF. The full variable domain, rest sourced from reference TRBV12-5 and TRBJ2-3, is DARVTQTPRHKVTEMGQEVTMRCQPILGHNTVFWYRQTMMQGLELLAYFRNRAPLDDSGMPKDRFSAEMPDATLATLKIQPSEPRDSAVYFCASGLAGPTDTQYFGPGTRLTVL.